This is a list of T cell receptor beta chains from one sample in a study of blood T cells in healthy people across ages. TCRdb re-called the 5' RACE reads through MiXCR, storing one row per CDR3 protein. The sample shows hundreds of thousands of distinct CDR3 sequences, approximately 50% of them seen only once. The sample comprised blood. All receptors derive from a woman between 55 and 75 years old in good health. Both conserved end residues are part of each CDR3. Fields, in order: CDR3 length, D gene, J gene, clone size, V gene, CDR3 protein, CDR3 DNA. A D gene is named only where the DNA matches it firmly. Size is omitted from some rows. Given values are once, few, many or a class for expanded clones.

>14|-|TRBJ2-3|-|TRBV7-2
CTSSPRGSRDTQYF
TGTACCAGCAGCCCCCGCGGCTCCCGGGATACGCAGTATTTT
>12|-|TRBJ1-2|-|TRBV20-1
CSARRGVFGYTF
TGCAGTGCTAGACGGGGGGTCTTTGGCTACACCTTC
>16|TRBD2|TRBJ2-5|many|TRBV29-1
CSVVPQLAGNQETQYF
TGCAGCGTTGTCCCACAACTAGCGGGGAACCAAGAGACCCAGTACTTC
>15|-|TRBJ2-7|few|TRBV10-3
CAISEGGFNTAEQYF
TGTGCCATCAGTGAGGGAGGTTTCAACACGGCCGAGCAGTACTTC
>14|-|TRBJ2-7|few|TRBV7-9
CASSLESGPYEQYF
TGTGCCAGCAGCTTAGAGTCGGGGCCCTACGAGCAGTACTTC
>13|-|TRBJ1-1|-|TRBV20-1
CSAGVTLGTEAFF
TGCAGTGCTGGCGTTACGCTGGGGACTGAAGCTTTCTTT
>15|-|TRBJ2-5|many|TRBV29-1
CSVELGTSLVETQYF
TGCAGCGTTGAATTGGGCACCAGCCTGGTCGAGACCCAGTACTTC
>14|-|TRBJ2-7|-|TRBV28
CASSLVGNTYEQYF
TGTGCCAGCAGTTTAGTCGGGAACACCTACGAGCAGTACTTC
>12|-|TRBJ2-1|few|TRBV7-2
CASSFFKNEQFF
TGTGCCAGCAGCTTTTTCAAGAATGAGCAGTTCTTC
>16|-|TRBJ2-7|-|TRBV4-2
CASSQGRGGYTYEQYF
TGTGCCAGCAGCCAAGGGCGCGGGGGCTATACCTACGAGCAGTACTTC
>13|-|TRBJ2-4|-|TRBV20-1
CSAVGQGQNIQYF
TGCAGTGCTGTGGGACAAGGACAAAACATTCAGTACTTC
>16|-|TRBJ2-6|-|TRBV20-1
CSARQLSSSGANVLTF
TGCAGTGCAAGACAGCTGTCGAGCTCTGGGGCCAACGTCCTGACTTTC
>16|TRBD2|TRBJ2-2|-|TRBV9
CASSASTSGYTGELFF
TGTGCCAGCAGCGCTTCGACTAGCGGGTACACCGGGGAGCTGTTTTTT